This TCR beta chain was captured by sequencing in a study of a mutant IDH1 vaccine in newly diagnosed glioma. The wider study: Each patient was administered eight vaccinations, scheduled in weeks 1, 3, 5, 7, 11, 15, 19 and 23. Among treated patients, around 60% were male and around 38% female, and mean age was approximately 40 years.

This clone has just a few counts. Its target is unknown. Regarding time point: week 5, during vaccination. Doses consisted of 300 ug of mutant IDH1 20-mer peptide each, paired with topical imiquimod. Libraries were prepared by immunoSEQ multiplex PCR; TCRdb keeps only in-frame clonotypes and omits some of them. The sample yields tens of thousands of clones, around 82% seen once. This CDR3 has 14 residues. Trimming took 4 bases from V and 7 from J; bases not matched to a gene: 8. Germline V lookup: CDR1 MNHNY, CDR2 SVGAGI (reference sequence). This chain joins TRBV6-6 and TRBJ2-5; 8 nucleotides agree with TRBD1. The TCR comes from a middle-aged man with glioma. Sequenced material: PBMCs, taken from a glioma patient whose treatment included an IDH1 peptide vaccine. The CDR3 sequence: CASSSGQGLGTQYF. The CDR3 DNA is TGTGCCAGCAGTTCAGGACAGGGTCTAGGGACCCAGTACTTC.